This passage covers 8 T cell receptor beta chains from one sample sequenced in a study of blood T cell repertoires in COVID-19. Clones were read by immunoSEQ multiplex PCR, and TCRdb kept only the in-frame ones, dropping some. The sample has about 140,000 clones, 84% seen once; the top ten hold about 9.3%. The source material was peripheral blood. All receptors derive from a woman older than 75 in a cohort sampled during active or convalescent COVID-19.

This clone has only one observation. This chain uses TRBV6-1 with TRBJ1-2; D is uncertain. The CDR3 loop spans 13 amino acids. The germline gives CDR1 MNHNS, CDR2 SASEGT. Trimming cost V 1 base and J 8 bases, with 11 bases left between them. The chain's CDR3 is CASSEGPPRGYTF. The CDR3 bases are TGTGCCAGCAGTGAAGGCCCCCCGCGGGGCTACACCTTC.

V is TRBV15 and J is TRBJ2-2; 10 nucleotides match TRBD1. The germline V gene has CDR1 LNHNV and CDR2 YYDKDF (reference sequence). This CDR3 is 15 amino acids long. The trim removed 4 bases at V and 5 bases at J, leaving 4 bases unmatched. This CDR3 reads CATSTRTGGTGELFF. Written as DNA, the CDR3 is TGTGCCACCAGCACTCGGACAGGGGGGACCGGGGAGCTGTTTTTT. Filled out from reference TRBV15 and TRBJ2-2, the complete variable domain reads DAMVIQNPRYQVTQFGKPVTLSCSQTLNHNVMYWYQQKSSQAPKLLFHYYDKDFNNEADTPDNFQSRRPNTSFCFLDIRSPGLGDTAMYLCATSTRTGGTGELFFGEGSRLTVL.

This rearrangement joins TRBV5-1 to TRBJ1-2; 10 bases fit TRBD1. V trimming: 4 bases; J trimming: 10 bases; junction bases outside the gene matches: 10. Germline V gives CDR1 SGHRS, CDR2 YFSETQ. The CDR3 is made up of 14 amino acids. The DNA of the CDR3 is TGCGCCAGCAGCCGAAGTGGGGACAGGGGCGACTACACCTTC. This gives the protein CASSRSGDRGDYTF.

This chain links TRBV24-1 with TRBJ1-2; tentatively, D is TRBD1 (6 bases). The CDR3 covers 17 residues. Germline V gene sequence: CDR1 KGHDR, CDR2 SFDVKD. V lost 3 bases and J lost 0, with 16 bases in between. This CDR3 is CATSDGLGGQTNYGYTF. The CDR3 nucleotides are TGTGCCACCAGTGATGGGCTCGGGGGGCAGACTAACTATGGCTACACCTTC.

The chain recombines TRBV19 with TRBJ2-2; 12 bases align to TRBD2. V was pared by 3 bases and J by 5 bases, with 7 bases of the junction left unmatched. CDR3 length: 17 residues. Per germline, CDR1 LNHDA and CDR2 SQIVND (reference sequence). The DNA for the CDR3 is TGTGCCAGTAGTATCAGGCTAGCGGGGGGGAAGACCGGGGAGCTGTTTTTT. It specifies CASSIRLAGGKTGELFF.

This clone was seen only a few times. The chain couples TRBV29-1 to TRBJ1-2; weak D call: TRBD1 (5 bases). Germline CDR1 reads SQVTM; CDR2 reads ANQGSEA. The CDR3 totals 14 residues. Trimming took 4 bases from V and 0 from J, leaving 12 bases between them. As DNA, the CDR3 is TGCAGCGTTGGCTCAGGGTCGGCTAACTATGGCTACACCTTC. It translates to CSVGSGSANYGYTF.

The chain recombines TRBV30 with TRBJ1-2, with 7 nucleotides matching TRBD1. Unmatched junction bases numbered 6, after V lost 0 bases and J lost 8 bases. Germline V lookup: CDR1 GTSNPN, CDR2 SVGIG (reference sequence). The CDR3 is 13 amino acids. CDR3 coding DNA: TGTGCCTGGAGTGTCCAGGGGGTTGGCGGCTACACCTTC. Translation gives CAWSVQGVGGYTF.

The rearrangement uses TRBV5-4 and TRBJ2-5; 7 bases are shared with TRBD1. Trimming took 5 bases from V and 2 from J; bases not matched to a gene: 3. Germline V gene data show CDR1 as SGHNT and CDR2 as YYREEE (reference sequence). This CDR3 is 13 amino acids long. CDR3 protein: CASSWDRQETQYF. CDR3 DNA sequence: TGTGCCAGCAGTTGGGACAGACAAGAGACCCAGTACTTC.